This T cell receptor (beta chain) was obtained from a study of beta chain features in type 1 diabetes. Study-wide findings and caveats: PCR may have favored shorter templates equally in patients and controls. Moderate yet significant TCRB CDR3 shortening was seen in Type 1 diabetes patients in all four CD4+ subsets.

V shed 2 bases, J shed 9 bases, and the junction held 10 bases outside the gene matches. Germline CDR1 reads GTSNPN; CDR2 reads SVGIG (reference sequence). The CDR3 has 14 residues. Isolated RNA was reverse transcribed in full, so expressed TCRB transcripts were sequenced. It was found that naive, central memory and regulatory T cell samples averaged approximately 3.9 million reads. Sequencing was performed with immunoSEQ multiplex PCR; in TCRdb, only in-frame clones are kept and a portion is missing. The repertoire consists of roughly 150,000 clones, with roughly 10% occurring once and the leading ten covering 0.65% to 0.9%. A note on this clone: Its antigen is unknown.

This sequence was found in a woman in her 30s with type 1 diabetes. V and J are TRBV30 and TRBJ2-5, with 9 bases matching TRBD1. Source material: central memory CD4+ T cells from blood. In DNA, the CDR3 is TGTGCCTGGAGTAAGGGACAGGGCTCGTGGGCCCAGTACTTC. It is translated as CAWSKGQGSWAQYF.